The clone carrying this TCR beta chain was seen only a few times. This sample is part of a study of blood T cell repertoires in COVID-19. This CDR3 is 17 amino acids long. The V gene's germline CDR1 is SSHAT and CDR2 FNYEAQ (reference sequence). V lost 5 bases and J lost 0, with 14 bases in between. Generated by immunoSEQ multiplex PCR, the TCRdb table keeps only in-frame clones and is missing some. This table holds around 130,000 clones, 65% to 80% found once. Sequenced material: peripheral blood. The chain recombines TRBV7-7 with TRBJ2-6, with D perhaps TRBD1 (6 bases). The receptor was isolated from a man aged 45-65 years with acute or convalescent COVID-19. In DNA, the CDR3 is TGTGCCAGCAGCAAACTTACAGGGAGCTCTGGGGCCAACGTCCTGACTTTC. It encodes CASSKLTGSSGANVLTF.